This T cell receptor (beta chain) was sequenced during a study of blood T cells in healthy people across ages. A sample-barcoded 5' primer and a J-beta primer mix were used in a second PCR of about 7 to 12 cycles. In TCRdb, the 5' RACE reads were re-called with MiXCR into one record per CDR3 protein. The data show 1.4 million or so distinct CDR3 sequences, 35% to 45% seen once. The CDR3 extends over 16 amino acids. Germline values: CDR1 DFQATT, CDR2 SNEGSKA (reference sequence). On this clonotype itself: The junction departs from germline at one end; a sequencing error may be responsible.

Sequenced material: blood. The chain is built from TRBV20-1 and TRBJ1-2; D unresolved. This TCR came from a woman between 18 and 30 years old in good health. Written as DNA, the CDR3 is TGCAGTGGTAGAGAGGATCAACGCTTCCTTAACTATGGCTACACCTTC. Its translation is CSGREDQRFLNYGYTF.